The T cell receptor beta chain described here comes from a study of blood T cell repertoires in COVID-19. This CDR3 has 15 residues. Trimming shortened V by 6 bases and J by 3 bases, and 18 bases separated the two germline ends. CDR1 KGHSH and CDR2 LQKENI come from the germline V gene. Seattle patients were enrolled while actively infected and followed longitudinally. Sequenced by immunoSEQ multiplex PCR; TCRdb stores in-frame clones only, minus some. Of roughly 16,000 clones listed, around 90% were seen once; the top ten hold around 29%. V is TRBV18 and J is TRBJ2-7; perhaps TRBD2 as D (6 bases). Sequences were obtained from peripheral blood. The clonotype comes from a woman older than 75 with COVID-19, enrolled during active disease. CDR3 DNA sequence: TGTGCCAGCTCCCGCGACGGACGGGGAGGCTACGAGCAGTACTTC. Its protein is CASSRDGRGGYEQYF.